This T cell receptor beta chain was sequenced for a study of T cells in women clearing cervical HPV infection. For the study at large: Controls' single incident HPV16 infection cleared within 12 months without precancer.

Regarding this clone: Its antigen is currently unknown. The CDR3 goes on 3 residues after the read ends, and that part is filled in from the germline J gene.

Germline values: CDR1 SGHTA, CDR2 FQGNSA. This CDR3 has 15 amino acids. V lost 5 bases to trimming and J lost 6 bases, with 19 bases between them. TCRdb's copy holds only in-frame clones and misses some; the assay was immunoSEQ multiplex PCR. The record lists almost 20,000 clones, of which the ten most abundant hold around 3.3%. Study-wide results and caveats: It is unknown whether associations predate infection; no effector/memory or HPV-specific sorting. TRBV6-7 abundance was lower in cases than controls (about 0.099% versus 0.16%).

The sample comprised blood buffy coat. The TCR was taken from a woman between 18 and 75 years old with a cervical HPV16 infection that either progressed to CIN3+ or cleared (not recorded which). The chain couples TRBV7-2 to TRBJ1-1, with a weak D call TRBD1 (6 bases). The CDR3 bases that were read are TGTGCCAGCAGCCCAATAATTCAGGGGAGGGCTGAA. It is translated as CASSPIIQGRAE. The full CDR3 protein is CASSPIIQGRAEAFF.